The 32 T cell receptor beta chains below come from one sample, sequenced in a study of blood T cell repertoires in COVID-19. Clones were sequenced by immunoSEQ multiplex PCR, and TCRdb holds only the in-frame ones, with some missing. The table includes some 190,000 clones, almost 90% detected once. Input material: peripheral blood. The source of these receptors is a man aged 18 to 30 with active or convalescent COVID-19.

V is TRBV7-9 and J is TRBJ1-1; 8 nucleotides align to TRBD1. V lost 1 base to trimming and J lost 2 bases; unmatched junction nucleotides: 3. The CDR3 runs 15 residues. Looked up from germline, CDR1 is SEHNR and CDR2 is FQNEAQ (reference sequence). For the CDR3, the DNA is TGTGCCAGCAGCTTAGGACAGGGGTTTAACACTGAAGCTTTCTTT. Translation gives CASSLGQGFNTEAFF.

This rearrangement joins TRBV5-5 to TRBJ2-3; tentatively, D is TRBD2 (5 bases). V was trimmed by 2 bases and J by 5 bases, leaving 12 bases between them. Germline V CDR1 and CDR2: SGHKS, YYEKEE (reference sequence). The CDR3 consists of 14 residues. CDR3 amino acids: CASSFGEGLDTQYF. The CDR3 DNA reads TGTGCCAGCAGCTTCGGGGAAGGATTAGATACGCAGTATTTT.

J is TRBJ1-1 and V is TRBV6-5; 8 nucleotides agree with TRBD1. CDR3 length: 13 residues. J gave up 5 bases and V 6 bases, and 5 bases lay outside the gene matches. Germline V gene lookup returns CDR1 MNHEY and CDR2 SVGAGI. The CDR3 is CASRKTGVTEAFF. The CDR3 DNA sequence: TGTGCCAGCAGGAAGACAGGGGTTACTGAAGCTTTCTTT.

In DNA, the CDR3 is TGTGCCAGCAGTGAATACAACGAGCAGTACTTC. The encoded protein is CASSEYNEQYF. V gene TRBV6-1 combines with J gene TRBJ2-7; D gene ambiguous. Trimming left V 2 bases short and J 5 bases short, with 4 bases between. The germline gives CDR1 MNHNS, CDR2 SASEGT. The CDR3 sequence is 11 residues long.

CDR3 in amino acids: CASSGGQHMETQYF. The CDR3 DNA follows: TGTGCCAGCAGCGGGGGACAGCACATGGAGACCCAGTACTTC. The chain carries TRBV5-8 and TRBJ2-5; 7 nucleotides agree with TRBD1. The ends lost 4 bases at V and 5 bases at J; junction bases unmatched: 8. Germline V gives CDR1 SGHTS, CDR2 YDEGEE. This CDR3 contains 14 residues.

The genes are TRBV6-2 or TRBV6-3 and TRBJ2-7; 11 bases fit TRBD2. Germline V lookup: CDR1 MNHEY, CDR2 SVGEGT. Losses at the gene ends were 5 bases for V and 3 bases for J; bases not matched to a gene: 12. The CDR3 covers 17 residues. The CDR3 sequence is CASSMTSGIHNFYEQYF. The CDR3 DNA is TGTGCCAGCAGTATGACTAGCGGGATCCACAATTTCTACGAGCAGTACTTC.

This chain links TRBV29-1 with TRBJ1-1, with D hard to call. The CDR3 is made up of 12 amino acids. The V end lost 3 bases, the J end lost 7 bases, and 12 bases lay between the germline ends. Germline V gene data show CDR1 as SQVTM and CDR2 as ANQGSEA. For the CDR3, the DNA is TGCAGCGTTGATCTAATTCGGGGTGAAGCTTTCTTT. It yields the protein CSVDLIRGEAFF.

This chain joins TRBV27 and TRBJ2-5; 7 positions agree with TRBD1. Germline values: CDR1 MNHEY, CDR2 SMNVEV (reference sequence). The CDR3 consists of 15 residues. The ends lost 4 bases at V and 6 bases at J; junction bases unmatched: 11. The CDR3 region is CASSSRQGRWQTQYF. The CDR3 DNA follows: TGTGCCAGCAGTTCCCGACAGGGCAGGTGGCAGACCCAGTACTTC.

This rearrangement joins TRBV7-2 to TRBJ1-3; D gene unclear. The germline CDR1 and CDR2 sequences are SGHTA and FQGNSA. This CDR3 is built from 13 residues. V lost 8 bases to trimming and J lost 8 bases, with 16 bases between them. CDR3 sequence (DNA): TGTGCCAGCCAACTACAAGGCTGGGACACCATATATTTT. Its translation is CASQLQGWDTIYF.

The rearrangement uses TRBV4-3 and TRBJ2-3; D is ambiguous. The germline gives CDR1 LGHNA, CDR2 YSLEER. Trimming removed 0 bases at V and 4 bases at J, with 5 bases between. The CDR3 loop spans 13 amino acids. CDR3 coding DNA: TGCGCCAGCAGCCAAGATCTCGCAGATACGCAGTATTTT. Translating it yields CASSQDLADTQYF.

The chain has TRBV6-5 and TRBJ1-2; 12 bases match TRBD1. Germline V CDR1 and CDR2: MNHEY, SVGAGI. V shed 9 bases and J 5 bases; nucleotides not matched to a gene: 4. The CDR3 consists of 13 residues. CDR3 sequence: CASRDRGLYGYTF. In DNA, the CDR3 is TGTGCCAGTCGGGACAGGGGGCTTTATGGCTACACCTTC.

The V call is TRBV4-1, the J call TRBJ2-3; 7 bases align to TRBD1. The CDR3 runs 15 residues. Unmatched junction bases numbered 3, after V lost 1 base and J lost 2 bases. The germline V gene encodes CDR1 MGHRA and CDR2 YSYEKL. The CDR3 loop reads CASSQVGGNTDTQYF. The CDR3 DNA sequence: TGCGCCAGCAGCCAAGTAGGGGGCAACACAGATACGCAGTATTTT.

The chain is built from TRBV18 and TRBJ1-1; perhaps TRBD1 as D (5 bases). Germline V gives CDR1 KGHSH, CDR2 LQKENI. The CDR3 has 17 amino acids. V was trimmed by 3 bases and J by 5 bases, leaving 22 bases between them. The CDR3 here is CASSPTQVGASSTEAFF. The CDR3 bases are TGTGCCAGCTCACCGACCCAGGTAGGGGCCTCGAGTACTGAAGCTTTCTTT.

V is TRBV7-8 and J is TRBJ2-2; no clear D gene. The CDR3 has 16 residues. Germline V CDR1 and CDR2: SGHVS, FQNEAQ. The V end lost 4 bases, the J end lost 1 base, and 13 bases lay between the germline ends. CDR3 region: CASSSTLLENTGELFF. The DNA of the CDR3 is TGTGCCAGCAGCTCTACTCTACTTGAGAACACCGGGGAGCTGTTTTTT.

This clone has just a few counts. The CDR3: CASSWGVGEAEAFF. The CDR3 DNA reads TGCGCCAGCAGCTGGGGGGTCGGAGAGGCTGAAGCTTTCTTT. The chain couples TRBV5-1 to TRBJ1-1; maybe TRBD1 (5 bases). Trimming left V 3 bases short and J 6 bases short, with 15 bases between. The germline V gene encodes CDR1 SGHRS and CDR2 YFSETQ. The CDR3 totals 14 residues.

CDR3 in amino acids: CASSVGLNKNTEAFF. The CDR3 bases are TGTGCCAGCAGCGTAGGGCTTAACAAGAACACTGAAGCTTTCTTT. The chain has TRBV9 and TRBJ1-1; the D is unclear. The CDR3 is 15 amino acids. The germline CDR1 and CDR2 sequences are SGDLS and YYNGEE. V lost 0 bases and J lost 1, with 10 bases in between.

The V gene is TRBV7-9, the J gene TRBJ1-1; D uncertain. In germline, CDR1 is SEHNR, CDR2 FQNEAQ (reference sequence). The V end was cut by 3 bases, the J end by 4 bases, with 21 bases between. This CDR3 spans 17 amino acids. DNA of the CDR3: TGTGCCAGCAGCTTTAGGACTCCGGTGGGAGAGGGCACTGAAGCTTTCTTT. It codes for CASSFRTPVGEGTEAFF.

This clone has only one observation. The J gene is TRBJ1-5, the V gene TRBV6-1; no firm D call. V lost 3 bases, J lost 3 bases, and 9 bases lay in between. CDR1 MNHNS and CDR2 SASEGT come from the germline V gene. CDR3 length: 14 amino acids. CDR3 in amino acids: CASSDNTVNQPQHF. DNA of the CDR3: TGTGCCAGCAGTGATAATACAGTCAATCAGCCCCAGCATTTT.

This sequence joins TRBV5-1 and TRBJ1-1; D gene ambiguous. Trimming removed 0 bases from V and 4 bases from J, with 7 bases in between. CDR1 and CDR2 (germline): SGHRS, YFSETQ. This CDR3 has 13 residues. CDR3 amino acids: CASSLAGSTEAFF. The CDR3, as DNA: TGCGCCAGCAGCTTGGCGGGGAGCACTGAAGCTTTCTTT.

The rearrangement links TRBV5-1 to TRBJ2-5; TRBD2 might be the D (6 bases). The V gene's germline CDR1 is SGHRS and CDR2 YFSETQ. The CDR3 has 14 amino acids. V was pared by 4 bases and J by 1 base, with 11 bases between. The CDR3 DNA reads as TGCGCCAGCAGCAGGCGGGGTCTCCAAGAGACCCAGTACTTC. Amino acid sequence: CASSRRGLQETQYF.

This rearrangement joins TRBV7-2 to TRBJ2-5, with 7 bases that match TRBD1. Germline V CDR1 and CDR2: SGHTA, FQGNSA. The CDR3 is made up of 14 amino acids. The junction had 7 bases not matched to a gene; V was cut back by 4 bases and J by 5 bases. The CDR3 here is CASSSLQGWETQYF. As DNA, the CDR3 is TGTGCCAGCAGCTCGCTACAGGGGTGGGAGACCCAGTACTTC. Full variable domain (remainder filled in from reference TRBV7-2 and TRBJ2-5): GAGVSQSPSNKVTEKGKDVELRCDPISGHTALYWYRQSLGQGLEFLIYFQGNSAPDKSGLPSDRFSAERTGGSVSTLTIQRTQQEDSAVYLCASSSLQGWETQYFGPGTRLLVL.

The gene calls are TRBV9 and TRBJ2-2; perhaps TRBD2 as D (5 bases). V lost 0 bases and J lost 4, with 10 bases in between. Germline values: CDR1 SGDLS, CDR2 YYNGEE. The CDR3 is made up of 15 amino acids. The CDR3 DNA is TGTGCCAGCAGCGTAGATGGGAGACGCACCGGGGAGCTGTTTTTT. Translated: CASSVDGRRTGELFF.

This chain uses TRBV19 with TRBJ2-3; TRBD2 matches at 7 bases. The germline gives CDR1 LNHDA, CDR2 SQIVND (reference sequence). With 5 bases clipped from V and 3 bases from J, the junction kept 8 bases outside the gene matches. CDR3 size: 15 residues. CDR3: CASSPQRDRTDTQYF. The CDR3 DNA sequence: TGTGCCAGTAGTCCCCAGCGGGATCGTACAGATACGCAGTATTTT.

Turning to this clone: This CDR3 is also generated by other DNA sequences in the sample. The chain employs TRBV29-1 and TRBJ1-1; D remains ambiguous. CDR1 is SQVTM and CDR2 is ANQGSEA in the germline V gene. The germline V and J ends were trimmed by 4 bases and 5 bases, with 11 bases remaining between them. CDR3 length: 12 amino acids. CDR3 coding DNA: TGCAGCGTTGCCCGATCGGGAACTGAAGCTTTCTTT. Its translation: CSVARSGTEAFF.

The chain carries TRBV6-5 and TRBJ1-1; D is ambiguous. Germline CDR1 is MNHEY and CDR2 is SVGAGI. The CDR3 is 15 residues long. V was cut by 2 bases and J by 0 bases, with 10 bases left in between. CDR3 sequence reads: CASSYGSTVNTEAFF. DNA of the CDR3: TGTGCCAGCAGTTACGGTTCTACGGTGAACACTGAAGCTTTCTTT.

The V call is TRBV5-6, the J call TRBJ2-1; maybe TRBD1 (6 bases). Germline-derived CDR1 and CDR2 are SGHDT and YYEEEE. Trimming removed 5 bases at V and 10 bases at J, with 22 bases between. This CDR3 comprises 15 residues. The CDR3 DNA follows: TGTGCCAGCAGGGGGGCCAAGCGGCCTGGGGAGGAGCAGTTCTTC. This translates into CASRGAKRPGEEQFF.

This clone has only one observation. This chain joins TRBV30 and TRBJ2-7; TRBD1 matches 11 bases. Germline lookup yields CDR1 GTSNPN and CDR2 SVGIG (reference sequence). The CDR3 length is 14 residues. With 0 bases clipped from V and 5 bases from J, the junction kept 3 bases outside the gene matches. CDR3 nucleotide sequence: TGTGCCTGGAGTGTACGGGGACAGGGGGACGAGCAGTACTTC. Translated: CAWSVRGQGDEQYF.

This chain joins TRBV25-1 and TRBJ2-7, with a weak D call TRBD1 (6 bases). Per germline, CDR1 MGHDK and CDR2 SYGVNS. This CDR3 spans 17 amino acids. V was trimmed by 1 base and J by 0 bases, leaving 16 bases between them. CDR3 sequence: CASSESGQGIRSYEQYF. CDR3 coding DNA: TGTGCCAGCAGTGAATCTGGCCAGGGGATTCGCTCCTACGAGCAGTACTTC.

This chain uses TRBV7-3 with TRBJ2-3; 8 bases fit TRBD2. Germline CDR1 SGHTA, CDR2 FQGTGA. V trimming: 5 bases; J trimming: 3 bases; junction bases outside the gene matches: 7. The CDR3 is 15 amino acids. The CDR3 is CASSRSSGSTDTQYF. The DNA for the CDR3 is TGTGCCAGCAGCCGGTCGAGCGGGAGTACAGATACGCAGTATTTT.

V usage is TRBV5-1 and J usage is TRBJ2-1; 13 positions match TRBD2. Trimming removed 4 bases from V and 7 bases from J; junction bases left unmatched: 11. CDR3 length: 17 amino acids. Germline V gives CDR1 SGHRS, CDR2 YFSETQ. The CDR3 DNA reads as TGCGCCAGCAGCGGACTACTAGCGGGGGGGCCGCGTAATGAGCAGTTCTTC. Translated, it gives CASSGLLAGGPRNEQFF.

CDR3 DNA: TGTGCCAGCAGCCCTCACCGACAGGGGAATTCACCCCTCCACTTT. It is translated as CASSPHRQGNSPLHF. The chain carries TRBV28 and TRBJ1-6; 8 bases map to TRBD1. The germline CDR1 and CDR2 sequences are MDHEN and SYDVKM. J was trimmed by 7 bases and V by 6 bases; bases with no gene match: 8. The CDR3 is 15 residues long.

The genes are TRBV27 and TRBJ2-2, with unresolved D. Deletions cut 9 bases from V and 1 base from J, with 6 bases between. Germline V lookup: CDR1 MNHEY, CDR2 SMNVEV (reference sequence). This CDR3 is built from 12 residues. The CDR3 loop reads CASLRNTGELFF. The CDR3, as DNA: TGTGCCAGTTTGCGGAACACCGGGGAGCTGTTTTTT.